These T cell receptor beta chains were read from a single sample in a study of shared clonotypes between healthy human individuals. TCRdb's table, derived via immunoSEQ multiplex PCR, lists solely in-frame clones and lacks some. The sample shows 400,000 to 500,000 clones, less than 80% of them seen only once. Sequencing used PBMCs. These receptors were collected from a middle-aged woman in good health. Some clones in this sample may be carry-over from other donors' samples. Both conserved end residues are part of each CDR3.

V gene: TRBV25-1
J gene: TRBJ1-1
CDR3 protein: CASSATGVTEAFF

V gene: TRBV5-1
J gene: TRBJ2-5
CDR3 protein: CASSLALAGETQYF

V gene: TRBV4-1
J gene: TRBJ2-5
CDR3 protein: CASSQNWASGNQETQYF

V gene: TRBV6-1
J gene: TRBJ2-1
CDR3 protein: CASSEERDSSEQFF

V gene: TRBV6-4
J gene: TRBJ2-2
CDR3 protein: CATQEGGAGELFF

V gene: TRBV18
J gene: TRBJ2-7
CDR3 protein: CASSPFPTGTGGDYEQYF

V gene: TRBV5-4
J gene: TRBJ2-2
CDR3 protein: CASSREPGNVNTGELFF

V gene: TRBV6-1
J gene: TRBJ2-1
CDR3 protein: CASGHGTRNEQFF

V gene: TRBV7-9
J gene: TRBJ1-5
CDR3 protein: CASSNTGGQPQHF

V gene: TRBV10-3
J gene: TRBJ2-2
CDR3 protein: CAISRQGAPTGELFF

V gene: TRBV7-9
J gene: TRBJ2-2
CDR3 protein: CASSFLGSGSRELFF

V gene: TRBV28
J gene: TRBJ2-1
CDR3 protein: CASCPPGRGNEQFF

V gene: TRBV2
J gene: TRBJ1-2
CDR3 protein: CASSAQGAFGYTF

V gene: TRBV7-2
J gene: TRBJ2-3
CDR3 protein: CASAGGTVTDTQYF

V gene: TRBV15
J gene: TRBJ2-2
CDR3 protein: CATSRERRGNTGELFF

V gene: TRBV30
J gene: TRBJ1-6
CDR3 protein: CAWIPGQLHYSPLHF

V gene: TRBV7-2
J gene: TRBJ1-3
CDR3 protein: CASRDAVSGNTIYF

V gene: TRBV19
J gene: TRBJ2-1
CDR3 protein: CASSITVAGGNEQFF

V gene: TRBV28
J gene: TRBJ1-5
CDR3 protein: CASKISNQPQHF

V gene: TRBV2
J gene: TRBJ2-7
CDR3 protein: CASSSGPLYEQYF

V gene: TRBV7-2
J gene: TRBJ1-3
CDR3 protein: CASSLVAGSGNTIYF

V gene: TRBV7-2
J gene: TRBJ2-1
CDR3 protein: CASSLVPDRRVF

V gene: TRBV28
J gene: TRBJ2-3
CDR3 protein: CASSSPTTAGGVHTQYF